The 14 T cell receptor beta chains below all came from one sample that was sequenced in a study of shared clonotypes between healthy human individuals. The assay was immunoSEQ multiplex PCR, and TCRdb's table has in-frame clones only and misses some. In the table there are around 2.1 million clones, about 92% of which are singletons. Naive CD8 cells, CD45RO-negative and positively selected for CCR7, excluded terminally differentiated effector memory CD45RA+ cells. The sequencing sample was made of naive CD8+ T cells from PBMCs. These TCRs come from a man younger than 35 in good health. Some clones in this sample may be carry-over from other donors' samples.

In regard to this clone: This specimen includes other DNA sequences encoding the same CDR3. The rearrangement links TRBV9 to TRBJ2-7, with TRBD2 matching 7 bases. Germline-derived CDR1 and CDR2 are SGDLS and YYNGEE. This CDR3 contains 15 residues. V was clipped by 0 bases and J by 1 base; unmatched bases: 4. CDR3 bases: TGTGCCAGCAGCGTAGGTGCTAGCGGTTCCTACGAGCAGTACTTC. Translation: CASSVGASGSYEQYF.

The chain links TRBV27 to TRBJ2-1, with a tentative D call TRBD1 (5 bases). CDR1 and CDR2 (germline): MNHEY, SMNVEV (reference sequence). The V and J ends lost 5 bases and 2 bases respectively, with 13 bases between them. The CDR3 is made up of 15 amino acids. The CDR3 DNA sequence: TGTGCCAGCAGTATTCAGGGTATCACCTACAATGAGCAGTTCTTC. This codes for CASSIQGITYNEQFF.

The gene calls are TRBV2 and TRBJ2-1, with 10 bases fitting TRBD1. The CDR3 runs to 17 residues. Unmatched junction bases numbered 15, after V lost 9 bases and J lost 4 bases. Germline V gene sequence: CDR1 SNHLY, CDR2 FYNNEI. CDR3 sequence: CARLSSAGTGEYNEQFF. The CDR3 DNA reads TGTGCCAGGTTATCATCAGCCGGGACAGGGGAATACAATGAGCAGTTCTTC.

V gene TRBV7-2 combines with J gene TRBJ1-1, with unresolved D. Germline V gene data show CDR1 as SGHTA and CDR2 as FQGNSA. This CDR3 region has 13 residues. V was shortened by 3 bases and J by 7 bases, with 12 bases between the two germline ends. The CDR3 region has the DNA TGTGCCAGCAGCTTTGGAGTGCGTAATGAAGCTTTCTTT. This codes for CASSFGVRNEAFF.

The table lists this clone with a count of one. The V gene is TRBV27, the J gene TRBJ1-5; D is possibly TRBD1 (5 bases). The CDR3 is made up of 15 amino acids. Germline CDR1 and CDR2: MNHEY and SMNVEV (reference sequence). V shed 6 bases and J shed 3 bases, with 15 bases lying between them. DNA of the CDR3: TGTGCCAGCAGGGATGTCCGGGGCTACAATCAGCCCCAGCATTTT. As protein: CASRDVRGYNQPQHF.

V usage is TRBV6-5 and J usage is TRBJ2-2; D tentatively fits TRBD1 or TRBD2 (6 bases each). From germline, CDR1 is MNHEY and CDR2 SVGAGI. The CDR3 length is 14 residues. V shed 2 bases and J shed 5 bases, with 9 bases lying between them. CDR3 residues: CASSYEGGTGELFF. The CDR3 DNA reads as TGTGCCAGCAGTTACGAGGGGGGTACCGGGGAGCTGTTTTTT.

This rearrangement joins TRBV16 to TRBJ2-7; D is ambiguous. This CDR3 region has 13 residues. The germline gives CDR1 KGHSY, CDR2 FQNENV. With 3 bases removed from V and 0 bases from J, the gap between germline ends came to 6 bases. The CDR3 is CASSQVGSYEQYF. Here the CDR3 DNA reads TGTGCCAGCAGCCAGGTAGGCTCCTACGAGCAGTACTTC.

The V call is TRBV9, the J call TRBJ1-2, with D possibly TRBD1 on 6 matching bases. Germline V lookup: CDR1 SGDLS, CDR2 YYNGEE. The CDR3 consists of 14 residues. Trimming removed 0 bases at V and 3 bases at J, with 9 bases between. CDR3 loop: CASSVGDIDYGYTF. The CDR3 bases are TGTGCCAGCAGCGTAGGGGACATAGACTATGGCTACACCTTC.

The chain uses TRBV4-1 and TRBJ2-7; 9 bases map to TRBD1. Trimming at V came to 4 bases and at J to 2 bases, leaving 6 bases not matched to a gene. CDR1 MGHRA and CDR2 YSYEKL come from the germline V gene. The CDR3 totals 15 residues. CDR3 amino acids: CASSPQDRGAYEQYF. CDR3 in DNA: TGCGCCAGCAGCCCCCAGGACAGGGGAGCCTACGAGCAGTACTTC.

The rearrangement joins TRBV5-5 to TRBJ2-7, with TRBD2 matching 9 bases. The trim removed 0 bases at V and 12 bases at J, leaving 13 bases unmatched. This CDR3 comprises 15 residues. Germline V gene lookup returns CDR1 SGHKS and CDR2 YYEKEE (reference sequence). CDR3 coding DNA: TGTGCCAGCAGCTTGGGACTAGCGGCAACCTACGAGGGGTACTTC. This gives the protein CASSLGLAATYEGYF.

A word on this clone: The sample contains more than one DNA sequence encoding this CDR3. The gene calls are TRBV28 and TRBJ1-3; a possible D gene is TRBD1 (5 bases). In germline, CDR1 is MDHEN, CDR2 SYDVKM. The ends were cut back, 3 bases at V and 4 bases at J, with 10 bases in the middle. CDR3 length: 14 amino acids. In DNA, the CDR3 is TGTGCCAGCAGTTTCAGGGCCGGCGGAAACACCATATATTTT. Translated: CASSFRAGGNTIYF.

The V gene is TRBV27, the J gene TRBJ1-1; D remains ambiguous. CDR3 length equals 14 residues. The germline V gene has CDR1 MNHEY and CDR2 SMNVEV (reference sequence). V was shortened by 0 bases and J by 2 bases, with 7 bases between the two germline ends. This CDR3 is CASSLSAYNTEAFF. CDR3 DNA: TGTGCCAGCAGTTTATCGGCCTACAACACTGAAGCTTTCTTT.

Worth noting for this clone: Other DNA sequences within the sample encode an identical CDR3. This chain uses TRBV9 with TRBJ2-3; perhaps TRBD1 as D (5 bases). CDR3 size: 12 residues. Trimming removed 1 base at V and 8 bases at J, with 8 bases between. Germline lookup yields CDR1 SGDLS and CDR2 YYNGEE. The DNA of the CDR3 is TGTGCCAGCAGCGTAAACCAGGGTACGCAGTATTTT. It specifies CASSVNQGTQYF.

CDR3 sequence reads: CASSHPPQGRTGELFF. The DNA for the CDR3 is TGCGCCAGCAGCCACCCCCCACAGGGGCGAACCGGGGAGCTGTTTTTT. The rearrangement uses TRBV4-1 and TRBJ2-2; 7 nucleotides match TRBD1. Per germline, CDR1 MGHRA and CDR2 YSYEKL. The CDR3 is made up of 16 amino acids. V lost 3 bases and J lost 5; bases outside the gene matches: 9.